These 7 T cell receptor beta chains originate from one sample sequenced in a study of cytomegalovirus exposure and HLA in healthy donors. Primers included in the PCR were 60 Vbeta and 13 Jbeta primers. Generated by immunoSEQ multiplex PCR, the TCRdb table keeps only in-frame clones and is missing some. The sample shows fewer than 200,000 clones, 75% to 85% of them seen only once. The sample was PBMCs. The source is a man younger than 40 in good health and CMV-seronegative.

J is TRBJ2-2 and V is TRBV5-4; D gene uncertain. CDR3 length: 11 amino acids. Germline loops: CDR1 SGHNT, CDR2 YYREEE (reference sequence). V shed 2 bases and J shed 8 bases, with 4 bases lying between them. In nucleotides, the CDR3 is TGTGCCAGCAGCTTCGGGGGGGAGCTGTTTTTT. Residues: CASSFGGELFF.

The chain couples TRBV2 to TRBJ2-1; 8 bases align to TRBD2. V lost 6 bases and J lost 5; bases outside the gene matches: 9. Looked up from germline, CDR1 is SNHLY and CDR2 is FYNNEI. This CDR3 contains 15 residues. CDR3 sequence (DNA): TGTGCCAGCAGAACCGGGACTAGTGACCACAATGAGCAGTTCTTC. Residues: CASRTGTSDHNEQFF.

CDR3 region: CASSFRLAGFYQETQYF. The CDR3 DNA reads TGTGCCAGCAGCTTCCGACTAGCGGGGTTTTACCAAGAGACCCAGTACTTC. This chain connects TRBV11-2 to TRBJ2-5, with TRBD2 matching over 11 bases. Germline-derived CDR1 and CDR2 are SGHAT and FQNNGV. V was pared by 3 bases and J by 0 bases, with 6 bases of the junction left unmatched. This CDR3 is 17 amino acids long.

The table lists this clone with a few counts. CDR3 sequence: CASSFLRGGDEKLFF. In DNA form, the CDR3 reads TGTGCCAGCAGTTTCCTGAGGGGGGGGGATGAAAAACTGTTTTTT. The chain is built from TRBV27 and TRBJ1-4, with D possibly TRBD1 on 6 matching bases. Germline loops: CDR1 MNHEY, CDR2 SMNVEV (reference sequence). The CDR3 totals 15 residues. V was clipped by 3 bases and J by 6 bases, with 14 bases between them. The complete variable domain, with remaining parts taken from reference TRBV27 and TRBJ1-4, reads EAQVTQNPRYLITVTGKKLTVTCSQNMNHEYMSWYRQDPGLGLRQIYYSMNVEVTDKGDVPEGYKVSRKEKRNFPLILESPSPNQTSLYFCASSFLRGGDEKLFFGSGTQLSVL.

The sample holds one count of this clone. The chain links TRBV27 to TRBJ1-2, with D tentatively TRBD1 (6 bases). The CDR3 runs 15 residues. Germline V gives CDR1 MNHEY, CDR2 SMNVEV (reference sequence). V shed 3 bases and J shed 1 base, with 12 bases lying between them. The CDR3 DNA sequence: TGTGCCAGCAGTTTCACAGGGAATCTTAACTATGGCTACACCTTC. It is translated as CASSFTGNLNYGYTF.

This clone was observed a few times. This sequence joins TRBV27 and TRBJ1-5; 8 bases agree with TRBD1. This CDR3 has 14 amino acids. Germline V gene lookup returns CDR1 MNHEY and CDR2 SMNVEV (reference sequence). Trimming took 5 bases from V and 4 from J; bases not matched to a gene: 4. The CDR3 region is CASSIRDRNQPQHF. The DNA for the CDR3 is TGTGCCAGCAGTATACGGGACAGGAATCAGCCCCAGCATTTT.

The chain employs TRBV11-1 and TRBJ1-1, with TRBD1 matching over 7 bases. After removal of 5 bases from V and 0 bases from J, the junction contained 9 bases not matched to a gene. CDR3 length: 16 residues. Germline V CDR1 and CDR2: SGHAT, FQDESV (reference sequence). The CDR3 DNA sequence: TGTGCCAGCAGCGCCCGGGACAGATTTATGAACACTGAAGCTTTCTTT. Amino acid sequence: CASSARDRFMNTEAFF. The entire variable domain, with the rest obtained from reference TRBV11-1 and TRBJ1-1, is as follows: EAEVAQSPRYKITEKSQAVAFWCDPISGHATLYWYRQILGQGPELLVQFQDESVVDDSQLPKDRFSAERLKGVDSTLKIQPAELGDSAMYLCASSARDRFMNTEAFFGQGTRLTVV.